This record looks at one T cell receptor beta chain sequence and its context. As yet, its antigen is unknown. The primer mix had 60 Vbeta and 13 Jbeta primers. Assay: immunoSEQ multiplex PCR; the TCRdb copy retains only in-frame clones and omits some. The sample holds around 170,000 clones, around four fifths seen once. The V gene's germline CDR1 is SGHAT and CDR2 FQNNGV. Trimming took 0 bases from V and 0 from J, leaving 18 bases between them. The CDR3 length is 19 residues. This sample was taken from a study of cytomegalovirus exposure and HLA in healthy donors. Study as a whole: HLA-typed donors were the source of approximately 86 million unique TCRs held in an early data release. Findings and caveats of the study: As confirmed in vitro, three CMV-associated chains were specific for CMV antigens. Later analysis indicated greater clonal expansion among HLA-associated TCR beta chains than among equally common other chains. Cytomegalovirus-associated TCR beta chains were listed, numbering under 200.

Sample: PBMCs. The origin of this receptor is a woman under 30 in good health and CMV-seronegative. The V call is TRBV11-2, the J call TRBJ2-1, with a possible D match to TRBD2 (5 bases). For the CDR3, the DNA is TGTGCCAGCAGCTTAGATGGGCTTGCCAGACTAAGCTCCTACAATGAGCAGTTCTTC. This encodes CASSLDGLARLSSYNEQFF.